A single sample gave rise to the 19 T cell receptor beta chains below, sequenced in a study of cytomegalovirus exposure and HLA in healthy donors. The PCR had 60 Vbeta and 13 Jbeta primers. Generated by immunoSEQ multiplex PCR, the TCRdb table keeps only in-frame clones and is missing some. The table shows tens of thousands of clones, with approximately 81% occurring only once. Sequenced: PBMCs. Receptors were obtained from a woman in her 30s in good health and CMV-seropositive.

The chain uses TRBV29-1 and TRBJ2-3; TRBD2 might be the D (6 bases). This CDR3 is 11 amino acids long. The V end lost 6 bases, the J end lost 6 bases, and 10 bases lay between the germline ends. Germline assignment: CDR1 SQVTM and CDR2 ANQGSEA. This CDR3 is CSVPRGDTQYF. Written as DNA, the CDR3 is TGCAGCGTCCCCCGGGGGGATACGCAGTATTTT.

This clone appeared a few times. The CDR3 DNA follows: TGTGCCAGCAGCTTAAGGACAGGCGGGCCTCTCGAGCAGTACTTC. Residues: CASSLRTGGPLEQYF. This sequence joins TRBV11-2 and TRBJ2-7; 7 bases fit TRBD1. This CDR3 is built from 15 residues. The germline V gene encodes CDR1 SGHAT and CDR2 FQNNGV. Trimming cost V 2 bases and J 6 bases; bases outside gene matches: 10.

V gene TRBV7-9 combines with J gene TRBJ1-5; D remains unclear. CDR1 is SEHNR, CDR2 FQNEAQ, per germline (reference sequence). CDR3 size: 14 residues. V was clipped by 5 bases and J by 0 bases, with 8 bases between them. The CDR3 DNA sequence: TGTGCCAGCAGCGTAGACGGTAGCAATCAGCCCCAGCATTTT. This codes for CASSVDGSNQPQHF.

This clone was seen a single time. The chain couples TRBV30 to TRBJ2-1; maybe TRBD2 (6 bases). Germline V gene sequence: CDR1 GTSNPN, CDR2 SVGIG (reference sequence). V lost 1 base to trimming and J lost 0 bases, with 7 bases between them. The CDR3 is made up of 14 amino acids. CDR3 sequence (DNA): TGTGCCTGGAGTGACGGGAGCTCCTACAATGAGCAGTTCTTC. Residues: CAWSDGSSYNEQFF.

The chain carries TRBV6-1 and TRBJ1-3, with D unresolved. Trimming took off 2 bases at V and 3 bases at J, with 11 bases between the two ends. Germline loops: CDR1 MNHNS, CDR2 SASEGT. The CDR3 loop spans 15 amino acids. The CDR3 loop reads CASSERQEGGNTIYF. For the CDR3, the DNA is TGTGCCAGCAGTGAACGCCAGGAGGGTGGAAACACCATATATTTT.

V is TRBV6-5 and J is TRBJ1-1; unclear D gene. Per the germline V gene, CDR1 is MNHEY and CDR2 is SVGAGI. V gave up 5 bases and J gave up 1 base, with 11 bases separating them. This CDR3 is built from 14 residues. The CDR3 nucleotides are TGTGCCAGCAGTGCCCTACAGAGGAACACTGAAGCTTTCTTT. Translating gives CASSALQRNTEAFF.

This clone was counted between two and nine times. The CDR3 nucleotides are TGTGCCAGCAGTTTATTCAGGGAAATCGAGCAGTACTTC. Its translation is CASSLFREIEQYF. The genes are TRBV28 and TRBJ2-7; a weak D match, TRBD1 (5 bases). The germline gives CDR1 MDHEN, CDR2 SYDVKM. The CDR3 is made up of 13 amino acids. V lost 1 base, J lost 6 bases, and 10 bases lay in between.

The chain joins TRBV10-2 to TRBJ2-7; a weak D match, TRBD1 (6 bases). Germline lookup yields CDR1 WSHSY and CDR2 SAAADI. This CDR3 is 15 amino acids long. V lost 2 bases and J lost 0, with 11 bases in between. CDR3 DNA: TGCGCCAGCAGTGAGCTGGGGGCGAGCTCCTACGAGCAGTACTTC. This gives the protein CASSELGASSYEQYF.

The chain is built from TRBV30 and TRBJ2-2; TRBD1 aligns across 9 bases. The germline CDR1 and CDR2 sequences are GTSNPN and SVGIG (reference sequence). The CDR3 has 13 residues. Losses at the gene ends were 5 bases for V and 7 bases for J; bases not matched to a gene: 5. The DNA of the CDR3 is TGTGCCTGGGGACAGGGGAGAGTCGGGGAGCTGTTTTTT. Translated: CAWGQGRVGELFF.

The rearrangement uses TRBV6-6 and TRBJ2-2, with TRBD2 matching 9 bases. Germline lookup yields CDR1 MNHNY and CDR2 SVGAGI (reference sequence). Trimming removed 6 bases from V and 7 bases from J; junction bases left unmatched: 6. The CDR3 sequence is 14 residues long. As DNA, the CDR3 is TGTGCCAGCAGACTTAGCGGGAGTAACGGGGAGCTGTTTTTT. This codes for CASRLSGSNGELFF.

The sample holds one count of this clone. V is TRBV6-5 and J is TRBJ2-7; possibly TRBD1 for D (5 bases). The CDR3 has 14 residues. Trimming took 5 bases from V and 3 from J, leaving 14 bases between them. Germline V gene sequence: CDR1 MNHEY, CDR2 SVGAGI. CDR3 loop: CASSRYRLNYEQYF. Here the CDR3 DNA reads TGTGCCAGCAGTAGATACAGGCTAAACTACGAGCAGTACTTC.

The CDR3 DNA follows: TGCGCCAGCAGCTCCCGGGGAGCGGGGAGATACAATGAGCAGTTCTTC. The encoded protein is CASSSRGAGRYNEQFF. The chain is built from TRBV5-1 and TRBJ2-1; 7 positions agree with TRBD2. The V gene end was trimmed by 3 bases and the J gene end by 4 bases; junction bases not matched to a gene: 10. Germline V gene data show CDR1 as SGHRS and CDR2 as YFSETQ. The CDR3 is made up of 16 amino acids.

V and J are TRBV5-1 and TRBJ2-5; possible D gene TRBD1, 7 bases. The V gene lost 2 bases and the J gene lost 2 bases, with 16 bases spanning the gap. CDR1 is SGHRS and CDR2 is YFSETQ in the germline V gene. The CDR3 loop spans 16 amino acids. The CDR3 sequence: CASSLNQGGWQETQYF. CDR3 nucleotide sequence: TGCGCCAGCAGCTTAAACCAGGGGGGTTGGCAAGAGACCCAGTACTTC.

V usage is TRBV7-8 and J usage is TRBJ1-2; a possible D gene is TRBD1 (5 bases). From germline, CDR1 is SGHVS and CDR2 FQNEAQ. The CDR3 has 13 residues. Trimming removed 5 bases from V and 7 bases from J, with 14 bases in between. The CDR3 bases are TGTGCCAGCAGCCCCCAGGGAAAAGCTGGCTACACCTTC. It codes for CASSPQGKAGYTF.

The gene calls are TRBV7-9 and TRBJ2-3, with TRBD1 as a possible D gene (6 bases). Germline CDR1 and CDR2: SEHNR and FQNEAQ (reference sequence). Trimming removed 1 base from V and 3 bases from J, with 11 bases in between. The CDR3 is 15 residues long. The CDR3 DNA sequence: TGTGCCAGCAGCTTAGGACAGGCCACGACAGATACGCAGTATTTT. Translating it yields CASSLGQATTDTQYF.

The rearrangement uses TRBV19 and TRBJ1-1, with 7 nucleotides matching TRBD1. Germline CDR1 reads LNHDA; CDR2 reads SQIVND (reference sequence). V shed 5 bases, J shed 5 bases, and the junction held 11 bases outside the gene matches. The length of the CDR3 is 15 residues. CDR3 sequence (DNA): TGTGCCAGTAGTGCCCGACAGGGCTGGGTGACTGAAGCTTTCTTT. It encodes CASSARQGWVTEAFF.

The chain is built from TRBV29-1 and TRBJ1-2; TRBD1 matches at 10 bases. The junction had 2 bases not matched to a gene; V was cut back by 3 bases and J by 7 bases. The CDR3 is 12 amino acids. Germline CDR1 is SQVTM and CDR2 is ANQGSEA. The CDR3 sequence is CSVETGGLGYTF. CDR3 nucleotide sequence: TGCAGCGTTGAGACAGGGGGCCTTGGCTACACCTTC. The complete variable domain, with remaining parts taken from reference TRBV29-1 and TRBJ1-2, reads SAVISQKPSRDICQRGTSLTIQCQVDSQVTMMFWYRQQPGQSLTLIATANQGSEATYESGFVIDKFPISRPNLTFSTLTVSNMSPEDSSIYLCSVETGGLGYTFGSGTRLTVV.

The V gene is TRBV4-3, the J gene TRBJ2-7; possible D gene TRBD1, 5 bases. Germline-derived CDR1 and CDR2 are LGHNA and YSLEER. This CDR3 comprises 13 residues. Deletions cut 4 bases from V and 3 bases from J, with 10 bases between. This CDR3 is CASSPARGYEQYF. The CDR3 DNA reads TGCGCCAGCAGCCCAGCAAGGGGCTACGAGCAGTACTTC.

The rearrangement links TRBV11-2 to TRBJ1-2, with D hard to call. Per the germline V gene, CDR1 is SGHAT and CDR2 is FQNNGV. Trimming removed 0 bases at V and 0 bases at J, with 8 bases between. The CDR3 consists of 15 residues. DNA of the CDR3: TGTGCCAGCAGCTTAGAGTGGGCAGCTAACTATGGCTACACCTTC. Its translation: CASSLEWAANYGYTF.